The TCR beta chain under discussion was sequenced for a study of sequential checkpoint blockade in melanoma. Study-level background: After both sequences, patients received maintenance nivolumab. DNA from 91 pretreatment tumor samples underwent TCRβ immunosequencing. Roughly 22 patients had matched tumor biopsies before treatment and at week 13 after nivolumab or ipilimumab alone.

The germline CDR1 and CDR2 sequences are LNHDA and SQIVND (reference sequence). Trimming at V came to 6 bases and at J to 5 bases, leaving 5 bases not matched to a gene. This CDR3 region has 13 residues. Noted treatment: randomized to nivolumab then ipilimumab (arm A) or the reverse (arm B). This clone was seen only a few times. Profiled with immunoSEQ multiplex PCR; TCRdb holds only in-frame clones, not every one. There are 5,500 to 6,500 clones in the sample; about 24% occur only once, and over 6.5% lies in the top ten. The rearrangement links TRBV19 to TRBJ2-3, with 7 bases fitting TRBD2. The source material was tumor tissue (inferred from file names), sampled from a patient given nivolumab and ipilimumab in sequence. This receptor was identified in a human donor with melanoma. CDR3 sequence: CASSGGIRDTQYF. DNA for the CDR3: TGTGCCAGTAGCGGGGGGATACGAGATACGCAGTATTTT.